This entry is about one T cell receptor (beta chain). The antigen is undetermined. The CDR3 totals 13 residues. The V gene lost 0 bases and the J gene lost 5 bases, with 8 bases spanning the gap. The germline V gene encodes CDR1 SGDLS and CDR2 YYNGEE. Data came from immunoSEQ multiplex PCR; TCRdb stores just in-frame clones and leaves some out. The sample has 70,000 to 95,000 clones; roughly 91% are singletons. This sample is part of a study of T cells in localized non-small cell lung cancer. Broader study findings: Uninvolved adjacent lung showed the highest T cell clonality, exceeding tumor. A denser population of T cells in blood accompanied longer overall survival. Adjacent lung was found to contain a median around 58 of the top 100 tumor clones.

The chain recombines TRBV9 with TRBJ1-2; no definite D call. The specimen was PBMCs, collected before any cancer treatment. The sequence came from a woman between 35 and 75 years old with stage II squamous cell lung carcinoma. This chain's CDR3 is CASSVVSGYGYTF. CDR3 bases: TGTGCCAGCAGCGTAGTTTCGGGGTATGGCTACACCTTC.